This record covers a single T cell receptor beta chain. Time point indicated: baseline pretreatment blood. Sample treatment: 15 Gy SBRT to primary tumor, nephrectomy 4 weeks later. Radiation-treated patients gave blood at baseline, week 2 and week 4. These data are taken from a study of radiation and T cells in renal cell carcinoma. The method was immunoSEQ multiplex PCR; TCRdb's version includes in-frame clones alone and lacks a portion of them. The sample lists some 150,000 clones; around nine tenths were seen once. This clonotype was sampled from a woman in her fifties or sixties with renal cell carcinoma. Material: blood, obtained from a patient whose treatment included radiotherapy and nephrectomy.

The chain's CDR3 is CASSYGAPGETQYF. The CDR3 region has the DNA TGTGCCAGCAGCTACGGGGCCCCGGGAGAGACCCAGTACTTC. The gene calls are TRBV7-9 and TRBJ2-5; D tentatively fits TRBD1 or TRBD2 (5 bases each). Germline CDR1 and CDR2: SEHNR and FQNEAQ (reference sequence). The CDR3 totals 14 residues. V was pared by 4 bases and J by 4 bases, with 13 bases between. Based on the CDR3 plus reference TRBV7-9 and TRBJ2-5, the full variable domain is DTGVSQNPRHKITKRGQNVTFRCDPISEHNRLYWYRQTLGQGPEFLTYFQNEAQLEKSRLLSDRFSAERPKGSFSTLEIQRTEQGDSAMYLCASSYGAPGETQYFGPGTRLLVL.